These T cell receptor beta chains were read from a single sample in a study of Graves' ophthalmopathy and Graves' hyperthyroidism. MiXCR, run by TCRdb on the multiplex PCR reads, gives a single entry per CDR3 protein. The sample carries roughly 610,000 distinct CDR3 sequences, around a fifth recorded once. The sample consisted of peripheral blood. These receptors all come from a woman aged 18 to 35 with stable Graves' hyperthyroidism. Some clones in this sample may be carry-over from other donors' samples. CDR3s include the opening cysteine and the closing phenylalanine or tryptophan. The D gene is left open where the match is weak. Clone size, where shown, is once, few, many, or a class for clones that have expanded.

many	-	TRBV27	TRBJ2-7	CASSPGSSRIYEQYF	TGTGCCAGCAGCCCGGGGTCCTCCAGAATTTACGAGCAGTACTTC
-	TRBD1	TRBV11-1	TRBJ2-2	CASSRDRDRHTGELFF	TGTGCCAGCAGCCGCGACCGGGACAGGCACACCGGGGAGCTGTTTTTT
many	-	TRBV28	TRBJ1-1	CASSTLVTGNTEAFF	TGTGCCAGCAGTACCCTGGTTACAGGGAACACTGAAGCTTTCTTT
many	TRBD1	TRBV4-1	TRBJ1-1	CASSPGQDPAFF	TGCGCCAGCAGCCCGGGACAGGATCCGGCTTTCTTT
many	-	TRBV6-5	TRBJ1-3	CASSYSSTGGNTIYF	TGTGCCAGCAGTTACTCGAGTACGGGTGGAAACACCATATATTTT
many	-	TRBV10-1	TRBJ1-1	CASSPYMWSTEAFF	TGCGCCAGCAGCCCATACATGTGGAGCACTGAAGCTTTCTTT
many	-	TRBV12-3/TRBV12-4	TRBJ2-7	CASSFGPAEQYF	TGTGCCAGCAGTTTTGGGCCTGCGGAGCAGTACTTC
-	-	TRBV14	TRBJ1-1	CASSQLAVAQNTEAFF	TGTGCCAGCAGCCAACTAGCGGTGGCCCAGAACACTGAAGCTTTCTTT
-	-	TRBV11-2	TRBJ1-5	CASSLDHGSNQPQHF	TGTGCCAGCAGCTTAGATCACGGTAGCAATCAGCCCCAGCATTTT
many	-	TRBV11-2	TRBJ1-1	CASSPQQPGDFEAFF	TGTGCCAGCAGCCCCCAACAACCTGGGGACTTTGAAGCTTTCTTT
few	-	TRBV5-4	TRBJ1-1	CASSLGGGGVGDTEAFF	TGTGCCAGCAGCTTGGGAGGCGGGGGGGTCGGGGACACTGAAGCTTTCTTT
many	-	TRBV6-5	TRBJ1-1	CASTPPVGGPEAFF	TGTGCCAGCACCCCGCCGGTCGGGGGGCCGGAAGCTTTCTTT
many	TRBD1	TRBV7-3	TRBJ2-5	CASSLTGTAGRGQETQYF	TGTGCCAGCAGCTTAACCGGGACGGCTGGCAGGGGGCAAGAGACCCAGTACTTC
-	TRBD1	TRBV5-1	TRBJ1-1	CASSLGDRERNTEAFF	TGCGCCAGCAGCTTGGGTGACAGGGAAAGAAACACTGAAGCTTTCTTT
-	TRBD2	TRBV6-2/TRBV6-3	TRBJ2-7	CASSPSPGLAGGSSYEQYF	TGTGCCAGCAGTCCATCTCCGGGACTAGCGGGAGGGAGCTCCTACGAGCAGTACTTC
-	-	TRBV10-3	TRBJ2-5	CAISETSSLQETQYF	TGTGCCATCAGTGAGACTAGCAGCCTACAAGAGACCCAGTACTTC
-	-	TRBV6-2/TRBV6-3	TRBJ1-2	CASRSNREYGYTF	TGTGCCAGCCGGTCGAACAGGGAATATGGCTACACCTTC
many	-	TRBV6-2/TRBV6-3	TRBJ1-5	CASMAHQTSNQPQHF	TGTGCCAGCATGGCCCATCAAACGTCCAATCAGCCCCAGCATTTT
-	-	TRBV27	TRBJ1-2	CASRGTGRRYGYTF	TGTGCCAGCAGGGGAACAGGGAGGCGGTATGGCTACACCTTC
many	-	TRBV20-1	TRBJ1-1	CSATTVNAEAFF	TGCAGTGCTACGACAGTGAACGCTGAAGCTTTCTTT
many	-	TRBV9	TRBJ2-5	CASSVGSGRAFPETQYF	TGTGCCAGCAGCGTAGGTTCTGGCAGGGCATTTCCCGAGACCCAGTACTTC
many	-	TRBV10-3	TRBJ2-7	CAIREPGSPGGEQYF	TGTGCCATCAGGGAACCGGGCTCCCCGGGCGGCGAGCAGTACTTC
-	-	TRBV30	TRBJ1-1	CAWSEETWMNTEAFF	TGTGCCTGGAGTGAGGAGACCTGGATGAACACTGAAGCTTTCTTT
few	-	TRBV6-1	TRBJ1-5	CASSPSYQTVFYQPQHF	TGTGCCAGCAGTCCCTCATATCAAACAGTCTTCTATCAGCCCCAGCATTTT
-	-	TRBV12-3/TRBV12-4	TRBJ1-1	CASTLGVGLEAFF	TGTGCCAGCACCCTTGGGGTAGGCCTTGAAGCTTTCTTT
many	TRBD1	TRBV5-5	TRBJ1-1	CASSHRRTGNTEAFF	TGTGCCAGCAGCCACCGCAGGACAGGGAACACTGAAGCTTTCTTT
few	-	TRBV10-3	TRBJ1-1	CAISDREVNTEAFF	TGTGCCATCAGTGACAGGGAGGTGAACACTGAAGCTTTCTTT
many	-	TRBV7-3	TRBJ1-3	CASSLNPSGNTIYF	TGTGCCAGCAGCTTAAACCCCTCTGGAAACACCATATATTTT
-	TRBD1	TRBV6-1	TRBJ2-7	CASRPGQGELEQYF	TGTGCCAGCAGGCCGGGACAGGGGGAACTCGAGCAGTACTTC
-	TRBD1	TRBV5-1	TRBJ2-7	CASSLRDRDSYEQYF	TGCGCCAGCAGCTTGAGGGACAGGGATTCCTACGAGCAGTACTTC
few	-	TRBV6-1	TRBJ2-7	CASRRVLDTLGFYEQYF	TGTGCCAGCAGAAGAGTCCTAGACACGTTGGGATTTTACGAGCAGTACTTC
few	-	TRBV2	TRBJ2-2	CASKVVRGGTGELFF	TGTGCCAGCAAGGTGGTTAGGGGGGGGACCGGGGAGCTGTTTTTT
many	TRBD1	TRBV10-3	TRBJ1-1	CAISALDRVHTEAFF	TGTGCCATCAGTGCCCTAGACAGGGTCCACACTGAAGCTTTCTTT
many	TRBD1	TRBV28	TRBJ2-7	CASSGPGTGNEQYF	TGTGCCAGCAGTGGACCCGGGACAGGGAACGAGCAGTACTTC
many	TRBD2	TRBV6-5	TRBJ2-7	CASSYFTTSGRNEQYF	TGTGCCAGCAGTTACTTCACGACTAGCGGGAGGAACGAGCAGTACTTC
many	-	TRBV30	TRBJ1-2	CAANRDGGYTF	TGTGCCGCAAACCGGGACGGTGGCTACACCTTC
many	-	TRBV7-9	TRBJ2-2	CASSLGQELFF	TGTGCCAGCAGCTTAGGTCAGGAGCTGTTTTTT
many	TRBD1	TRBV7-8	TRBJ1-1	CASSSNPGGSMNTEAFF	TGTGCCAGCAGCTCAAATCCAGGGGGATCCATGAACACTGAAGCTTTCTTT
-	TRBD1	TRBV5-1	TRBJ1-1	CASSPGQGIMNTEAFF	TGCGCCAGCAGCCCGGGACAGGGGATCATGAACACTGAAGCTTTCTTT
many	-	TRBV6-1	TRBJ2-7	CASSERVGEGRRRGEQYF	TGTGCCAGCAGTGAAAGGGTCGGTGAAGGCAGACGGAGGGGCGAGCAGTACTTC
many	TRBD2	TRBV20-1	TRBJ2-7	CSASRTGTTSRHEQYF	TGCAGTGCTAGTCGTACCGGGACTACTAGCCGCCACGAGCAGTACTTC
once	-	TRBV6-5	TRBJ1-2	CASSYSDGSYTF	TGTGCCAGCAGTTACTCGGACGGAAGCTACACCTTC
-	-	TRBV28	TRBJ2-7	CASRLGGSAHYEQYF	TGTGCCAGCAGACTCGGGGGTAGCGCACACTACGAGCAGTACTTC
few	-	TRBV20-1	TRBJ2-2	CSARDHSRGTPGELFF	TGCAGTGCTAGAGATCACTCCCGGGGGACCCCGGGGGAGCTGTTTTTT